This entry concerns a single T cell receptor beta chain. No antigen is known for it. Produced via immunoSEQ multiplex PCR; TCRdb's table is partial and in-frame only. There are over a million clones in the sample; about 75% occur only once, and 1.4% to 1.5% lies in the top ten. In germline, CDR1 is MNHNY, CDR2 SVGAGI (reference sequence). This CDR3 region has 14 residues. With 8 bases removed from V and 0 bases from J, the gap between germline ends came to 8 bases. The sample is drawn from a study of shared clonotypes between healthy human individuals. At the level of the study: Each donor had three CD4 naive, three CD4 memory, two CD8 naive and one CD8 memory plate.

Donors had no recently reported acute infections or vaccinations and were HIV-negative. The study's findings and limits: Larger estimated richness was generally seen in naive subsets than in memory subsets. The sampled material consisted only of blood, and tissue repertoires are likely to differ.

Material: memory CD4+ T cells sorted from blood. The subset was: CD45RA-negative fraction. The receptor was derived from a man between 18 and 35 years old in good health. This chain links TRBV6-6 with TRBJ2-6; unclear D gene. The CDR3 region has the DNA TGTGCCAGCGAGCGTAGCTCTGGGGCCAACGTCCTGACTTTC. Its protein is CASERSSGANVLTF.